This T cell receptor beta chain was sequenced for a study of blood T cell repertoires in COVID-19 (dated by TCRdb to 2020 to 2022). The study in broad terms: Collaborator samples came from the United States, Italy and Spain and covered acute and convalescent phases of COVID-19. The material from the prospective study consisted of cDNA or gDNA derived from T cells, B-cell-depleted T cells, or PBMCs. Nearly every sample came with metadata listing a de-identified subject ID, COVID-19 status, age in years and sex. A freely available public database, intended as a resource for researchers studying the immune response to SARS-CoV-2, is where the repertoires were released. Deeply sampled blood TCRbeta repertoires from subjects exposed to, actively infected with, or recovered from COVID-19 were included in the dataset. Samples came from the ongoing ImmuneRACE study (first 160 participants) plus 1,254 subjects from 6 global collaborators. Where available, HLA class I and class II types were obtained from metadata supplied by the sample provider rather than from assay-based typing. Results the study describes overall, beyond this receptor: Clinical and demographic metadata were provided uncurated, with the amount varying by source and participant.

As to this clone: Its antigen is currently not known. No quality values exist for individual bases; no much larger clone is one base distant.

CDR1 MNHNY and CDR2 SVGAGI were looked up in the germline V gene (reference sequence). The CDR3 spans 16 residues, from the cysteine through the phenylalanine. Only the CDR3 DNA stays, 48 bases, in frame from base 1. Trimming takes 2 bases off V and 8 bases off J; junction bases not matched to a gene: 7. The collaborating institutions used their own protocols to collect whole blood in K2EDTA tubes. For TCRbeta analysis, collaborator samples were shipped as frozen whole blood, as isolated PBMCs, or as DNA extracted from either sample type. The immunoSEQ Assay, a bias-controlled multiplex PCR, was used to amplify TCRbeta CDR3 regions from genomic DNA. On the study's bioinformatics: The number of nucleated cells in each sample was estimated from the amplification of reference gene primers within the assay. Sequence reads were collapsed and filtered to measure the absolute abundance of every unique TCRbeta CDR3 rearrangement. For each sample, productive Simpson clonality was calculated as the square root of Simpson's diversity index across productive rearrangements. TCRdb took this table from immuneACCESS and kept in-frame rearrangements with V and J called. Such tables lack part of the clones; where checked against another copy, unresolved V genes explain under half of the gap, and the rest is unexplained. The V and J calls and the clone size are those of that table, but D and trimming were determined from the DNA. The sample contains about 190,000 clones, around four fifths of them found a single time. About 20% of the sample belongs to the ten largest clones.

The specimen was peripheral blood. The chain couples TRBV6-6 to TRBJ1-4; 11 nucleotides in the junction match TRBD1. The sequence was collected from a human donor in a cohort sampled during active COVID-19. The CDR3 protein: CASSYVVGTGGEKLFF. The bases are TGTGCCAGCAGTTACGTGGTGGGGACAGGGGGAGAAAAACTGTTTTTT.